The 24 T cell receptor beta chains reported below all come from one sample, sequenced in a study of blood T cell repertoires in COVID-19. Measured with immunoSEQ multiplex PCR; TCRdb has only the in-frame clones, and not every one. The sample lists some 370,000 clones; around four fifths were seen once. Sequencing was carried out using PBMCs or T cells enriched from blood (not recorded which). These receptor sequences come from a woman in her forties or fifties who had recovered from COVID-19.

This clone was seen once. The J gene is TRBJ1-2, the V gene TRBV6-2 or TRBV6-3; D possibly corresponds to TRBD1 (6 bases). V lost 1 base, J lost 0 bases, and 12 bases lay in between. This CDR3 has 16 amino acids. Per germline, CDR1 MNHEY and CDR2 SVGEGT. CDR3 in DNA: TGTGCCAGCAGTTACTGGACAGAGAGGACTAACTATGGCTACACCTTC. As protein: CASSYWTERTNYGYTF.

The chain carries TRBV9 and TRBJ1-5, with 7 nucleotides matching TRBD1. Trimming cost V 3 bases and J 3 bases; bases outside gene matches: 6. Per the germline V gene, CDR1 is SGDLS and CDR2 is YYNGEE. This CDR3 has 15 amino acids. The CDR3 DNA follows: TGTGCCAGCAGCGGGGGGGACAGCCTCAATCAGCCCCAGCATTTT. It translates to CASSGGDSLNQPQHF.

Only a few counts were recorded for this clone. The J gene is TRBJ1-3, the V gene TRBV7-9, with 7 nucleotides matching TRBD1. The CDR3 runs 17 residues. J gave up 0 bases and V 1 base, and 6 bases lay outside the gene matches. CDR1 and CDR2 (germline): SEHNR, FQNEAQ (reference sequence). The CDR3 coding sequence is TGTGCCAGCAGCTTAGGCGAGGGGGCCAGCTCTGGAAACACCATATATTTT. Its translation is CASSLGEGASSGNTIYF.

V gene TRBV19 combines with J gene TRBJ2-1, with 7 bases identical to TRBD1. Trimming at V came to 5 bases and at J to 9 bases, leaving 7 bases not matched to a gene. CDR3 size: 13 residues. The germline V gene encodes CDR1 LNHDA and CDR2 SQIVND (reference sequence). CDR3 amino acids: CASSVDRAGEQFF. DNA of the CDR3: TGTGCCAGTAGTGTCGACAGGGCAGGTGAGCAGTTCTTC.

The chain's CDR3 is CASSIRTGGNYGYTF. CDR3 sequence (DNA): TGTGCCAGTAGTATCCGGACAGGGGGTAACTATGGCTACACCTTC. V is TRBV19 and J is TRBJ1-2, with 10 bases that match TRBD1. CDR1 is LNHDA and CDR2 is SQIVND in the germline V gene (reference sequence). J was trimmed by 1 base and V by 3 bases; bases with no gene match: 2. The CDR3 runs to 15 residues.

About this clone itself: Different DNA sequences within this sample yield the same CDR3. The rearrangement uses TRBV7-3 and TRBJ2-1; D unresolved. The germline V gene encodes CDR1 SGHTA and CDR2 FQGTGA. V was trimmed by 2 bases and J by 5 bases, leaving 7 bases between them. This CDR3 is built from 13 residues. This chain's CDR3 is CASSLGRDNEQFF. Here the CDR3 DNA reads TGTGCCAGCAGCTTAGGGCGCGACAATGAGCAGTTCTTC.

The chain employs TRBV5-1 and TRBJ2-5; D is unresolved. The CDR3 totals 15 residues. V was shortened by 1 base and J by 5 bases, with 15 bases between the two germline ends. Germline CDR1 and CDR2: SGHRS and YFSETQ. The CDR3 coding sequence is TGCGCCAGCAGCTTGCGGCTAGGCCGGTCGGAGACCCAGTACTTC. It is translated as CASSLRLGRSETQYF.

This chain connects TRBV7-2 to TRBJ2-3; TRBD1 agrees at 9 bases. V shed 5 bases and J 4 bases; nucleotides not matched to a gene: 10. CDR3 length: 16 amino acids. The germline gives CDR1 SGHTA, CDR2 FQGNSA. This CDR3 is CASSPAVGQGPDTQYF. CDR3 DNA sequence: TGTGCCAGCAGCCCCGCGGTCGGACAGGGGCCAGATACGCAGTATTTT.

Written as DNA, the CDR3 is TGTGCCAGCACCTATAACACCGGGGAGCTGTTTTTT. Translating it yields CASTYNTGELFF. The gene calls are TRBV12-3 or TRBV12-4 and TRBJ2-2; no firm D call. V gave up 7 bases and J gave up 2 bases, with 5 bases separating them. The CDR3 totals 12 residues.

J is TRBJ1-6 and V is TRBV14; D possibly corresponds to TRBD1 (5 bases). The CDR3 is 16 residues long. V was shortened by 1 base and J by 8 bases, with 15 bases between the two germline ends. The germline CDR1 and CDR2 sequences are SGHDN and FVKESK. The CDR3 coding sequence is TGTGCCAGCAGCCAAGGGCACAGGAGGGTGGATTCACCCCTCCACTTT. It codes for CASSQGHRRVDSPLHF.

The chain recombines TRBV29-1 with TRBJ1-6; TRBD1 matches 8 bases. CDR3 length: 13 residues. The V and J ends lost 8 bases and 7 bases, in that order; junction bases with no gene match: 7. Germline V gene lookup returns CDR1 SQVTM and CDR2 ANQGSEA. The CDR3 loop reads CSIGQGVNSPLHF. CDR3 DNA: TGCAGCATAGGACAGGGTGTCAATTCACCCCTCCACTTT.

This rearrangement joins TRBV6-1 to TRBJ1-5; TRBD1 is a possible D gene (5 bases). Germline CDR1 reads MNHNS; CDR2 reads SASEGT. CDR3 length: 15 amino acids. V lost 0 bases and J 6 bases, leaving 12 bases between the germline ends. CDR3 loop: CASSEAGGVLQPQHF. CDR3 DNA sequence: TGTGCCAGCAGTGAAGCGGGGGGGGTTCTTCAGCCCCAGCATTTT.

The genes are TRBV5-6 and TRBJ1-2; D gene unclear. Germline CDR1 SGHDT, CDR2 YYEEEE. Deletions cut 0 bases from V and 13 bases from J, with 13 bases between. The CDR3 has 12 residues. The CDR3, as DNA: TGTGCCAGCAGCTTGGCAACGGGAACACTCACCTTC. The encoded protein is CASSLATGTLTF.

This clone was counted a few times. J is TRBJ1-2 and V is TRBV30, with a tentative D call TRBD1 (5 bases). Per germline, CDR1 GTSNPN and CDR2 SVGIG (reference sequence). This CDR3 comprises 13 residues. The V gene lost 4 bases and the J gene lost 2 bases, with 11 bases spanning the gap. The CDR3 spells CAWTGDPNYGYTF. In DNA form, the CDR3 reads TGTGCCTGGACGGGGGATCCAAACTATGGCTACACCTTC.

The chain links TRBV7-8 to TRBJ2-7; 7 bases map to TRBD2. Losses at the gene ends were 5 bases for V and 2 bases for J; bases not matched to a gene: 15. The CDR3 spans 17 residues. CDR1 is SGHVS, CDR2 FQNEAQ, per germline. The CDR3 reads CASSALGGGDRAYEQYF. The CDR3 DNA is TGTGCCAGCAGCGCCTTGGGCGGGGGAGACAGAGCCTACGAGCAGTACTTC.

The rearrangement joins TRBV19 to TRBJ2-6; 7 nucleotides line up with TRBD1. Germline V gives CDR1 LNHDA, CDR2 SQIVND (reference sequence). The V gene end was trimmed by 4 bases and the J gene end by 2 bases; junction bases not matched to a gene: 8. This CDR3 contains 17 residues. Written as DNA, the CDR3 is TGTGCCAGTAGTACCGCTACGACAGGGCCTGGGGCCAACGTCCTGACTTTC. Its protein product is CASSTATTGPGANVLTF.

The chain employs TRBV12-3 or TRBV12-4 and TRBJ1-2; D is unresolved. The CDR3 has 13 amino acids. V shed 1 base and J shed 8 bases, with 11 bases lying between them. As DNA, the CDR3 is TGTGCCAGCAGTTTAGACCCTTCGAGGGGCTACACCTTC. Its protein product is CASSLDPSRGYTF.

The chain uses TRBV19 and TRBJ1-2, with D tentatively TRBD1 (6 bases). There are 15 residues in the CDR3. CDR1 and CDR2 from the germline V gene are LNHDA and SQIVND (reference sequence). Between the trimmed V and J ends, which lost 1 base and 6 bases, there was a span of 15 bases. The CDR3 loop reads CASSIVQGYTDGYTF. CDR3 DNA sequence: TGTGCCAGTAGTATAGTACAGGGATATACGGATGGCTACACCTTC. The variable domain in full, with the rest retrieved from reference TRBV19 and TRBJ1-2, is DGGITQSPKYLFRKEGQNVTLSCEQNLNHDAMYWYRQDPGQGLRLIYYSQIVNDFQKGDIAEGYSVSREKKESFPLTVTSAQKNPTAFYLCASSIVQGYTDGYTFGSGTRLTVV.

The chain carries TRBV27 and TRBJ2-3; tentative D call: TRBD2 (6 bases). The CDR3 covers 16 residues. Germline assignment: CDR1 MNHEY and CDR2 SMNVEV (reference sequence). Trimming left V 3 bases short and J 0 bases short, with 13 bases between. The CDR3 DNA is TGTGCCAGCAGTTTGTGGGGGGTCTCTAGCACAGATACGCAGTATTTT. It encodes CASSLWGVSSTDTQYF.

The chain links TRBV6-6 to TRBJ1-5; D is uncertain. Trimming removed 5 bases from V and 6 bases from J, with 23 bases in between. The CDR3 contains 17 residues. The germline V gene has CDR1 MNHNY and CDR2 SVGAGI (reference sequence). The CDR3 reads CASSQINGLPPGQPQHF. CDR3 in DNA: TGTGCCAGCAGTCAAATAAACGGCCTCCCCCCGGGTCAGCCCCAGCATTTT.

This clone was recorded once. This chain links TRBV3-1 (or the pseudogene TRBV3-2) with TRBJ2-1; 14 bases fit TRBD2. CDR1 and CDR2 (germline): LGHDT, YNNKEL (reference sequence). V was clipped by 4 bases and J by 4 bases; unmatched bases: 6. The CDR3 runs 17 residues. The CDR3 DNA reads TGTGCCAGCAGCCCCCGGACTAGCGGGGGGCGATACAATGAGCAGTTCTTC. This encodes CASSPRTSGGRYNEQFF.

The chain uses TRBV5-4 and TRBJ2-1; the D gene is possibly TRBD2 (5 bases). The CDR3 loop spans 12 amino acids. Germline loops: CDR1 SGHNT, CDR2 YYREEE (reference sequence). Trimming shortened V by 2 bases and J by 9 bases, and 9 bases separated the two germline ends. Here the CDR3 reads CASSFYGGEQFF. DNA of the CDR3: TGTGCCAGCAGCTTTTACGGAGGTGAGCAGTTCTTC.

J is TRBJ1-2 and V is TRBV5-6; 9 bases align to TRBD1. J was trimmed by 8 bases and V by 4 bases; bases with no gene match: 9. The CDR3 extends over 14 amino acids. Per the germline V gene, CDR1 is SGHDT and CDR2 is YYEEEE. CDR3 loop: CASSIRDRESGYTF. DNA for the CDR3: TGTGCCAGCAGCATCCGGGACAGGGAGTCCGGCTACACCTTC.

This sequence joins TRBV2 and TRBJ1-1; D might be TRBD1 (5 bases). Between the trimmed V and J ends, which lost 6 bases and 0 bases, there was a span of 14 bases. From germline, CDR1 is SNHLY and CDR2 FYNNEI. CDR3 length: 15 amino acids. CDR3 in DNA: TGTGCCAGCAGAAGGGAGGGGACCATGAACACTGAAGCTTTCTTT. Translated: CASRREGTMNTEAFF.